This is a list of T cell receptor beta chains from one sample in a study of T cells after yellow fever vaccination. MiXCR was run by TCRdb on the 5' RACE reads, yielding one entry per CDR3 protein. The sample shows fewer than 400,000 distinct CDR3 sequences, around 10% of them seen only once. Specimen: CD4+ T cells sorted from PBMCs, collected 45 days after the yellow fever booster vaccination. These receptors originate from a man aged 18 to 30 who received the YFV17D yellow fever vaccine. Both conserved end residues are part of each CDR3. The D gene is left open where the match is weak. Clone size is stated in some rows and not others, as once, few, many or a class when expanded.

D	J	size	V	CDR3	DNA
TRBD2	TRBJ2-7	many	TRBV6-1	CASSEAGRAEQYF	TGTGCCAGCAGTGAAGCTGGGAGGGCCGAGCAGTACTTC
NA	TRBJ2-2	NA	TRBV5-8	CAARARGYSNTGELFF	TGTGCAGCGCGGGCAAGGGGGTACTCGAACACCGGGGAGCTGTTTTTT
NA	TRBJ1-1	NA	TRBV10-3	CAIRGTDTEAFF	TGTGCCATCAGGGGGACGGACACTGAAGCTTTCTTT
TRBD2	TRBJ2-1	NA	TRBV12-3/TRBV12-4	CASRLAGPYNEQFF	TGTGCCAGCAGGTTAGCGGGGCCTTACAATGAGCAGTTCTTC
NA	TRBJ2-5	few	TRBV10-3	CAISERKGETQYF	TGTGCCATCAGTGAGAGGAAGGGAGAGACCCAGTACTTC
NA	TRBJ2-3	NA	TRBV5-1	CASGQDYRTDTQYF	TGCGCCAGCGGACAGGACTATCGCACAGATACGCAGTATTTT
TRBD1	TRBJ1-3	NA	TRBV7-2	CASSPLGGLGGNTIYF	TGTGCCAGCAGCCCCCTAGGGGGCTTGGGTGGAAACACCATATATTTT
NA	TRBJ1-3	NA	TRBV20-1	CSARDLRDSSGNTIYF	TGCAGTGCTAGAGATCTCCGAGACAGCTCTGGAAACACCATATATTTT
NA	TRBJ2-2	many	TRBV29-1	CSVEAAGQDGRGRYKGELFF	TGCAGCGTTGAAGCCGCGGGACAAGATGGGCGGGGGAGATATAAGGGGGAGCTGTTTTTT
NA	TRBJ2-3	NA	TRBV7-9	CASSFLGVDTQYF	TGTGCCAGCAGCTTTTTGGGGGTGGATACGCAGTATTTT
NA	TRBJ2-1	NA	TRBV4-3	CASSQEVLANEQFF	TGCGCCAGCAGCCAAGAGGTACTAGCAAATGAGCAGTTCTTC
NA	TRBJ1-1	NA	TRBV28	CASRPIDRFDGAFF	TGTGCCAGCAGACCCATCGACAGGTTCGATGGGGCTTTCTTT
NA	TRBJ2-6	NA	TRBV7-2	CASSFADKVSGANVLTF	TGTGCCAGCAGCTTTGCAGATAAAGTCTCTGGGGCCAACGTCCTGACTTTC
NA	TRBJ1-1	few	TRBV12-3/TRBV12-4	CASSPPGGSAMAFF	TGTGCCAGCAGTCCCCCCGGAGGGTCGGCTATGGCTTTCTTT
TRBD2	TRBJ2-5	few	TRBV18	CASSVTSGGRGETQYF	TGTGCCAGCTCCGTTACTAGCGGGGGAAGAGGAGAGACCCAGTACTTC
TRBD1	TRBJ1-2	few	TRBV7-2	CASSYRGVAYTF	TGTGCCAGCAGCTACAGGGGAGTAGCCTACACCTTC